Here is one T cell receptor beta chain with its context. Authors of the study amplified TCR beta CDR3 regions from RNA transcripts. In the first-round RT-PCR of the TCR CDR3, the HTBI primer set was used. TCRdb independently ran MiXCR on the multiplex PCR reads; one entry per CDR3 protein. The sample has some 530,000 distinct CDR3 sequences, under 25% seen once. This sample was included in a study of T cells in Graves' hyperthyroidism and ophthalmopathy. The CDR3 is made up of 17 amino acids. Germline assignment: CDR1 SGHRS and CDR2 YFSETQ. With 0 bases removed from V and 0 bases from J, the gap between germline ends came to 13 bases.

The sequencing sample was made of blood. The V gene is TRBV5-1, the J gene TRBJ2-1; D is perhaps TRBD1 (6 bases). The sequence derives from a woman in her sixties or seventies with Graves' ophthalmopathy. This CDR3 reads CASSLEARGPSYNEQFF. DNA for the CDR3: TGCGCCAGCAGCTTGGAGGCCAGGGGACCCTCCTACAATGAGCAGTTCTTC.